These T cell receptor beta chains were read from a single sample in a study of blood T cell repertoires in COVID-19. Assay used: immunoSEQ multiplex PCR; TCRdb lists only in-frame clones, some missing. Of roughly 60,000 clones in the sample, about 87% were seen once. Sequencing was carried out using peripheral blood. These TCRs come from a human donor with active COVID-19. The donor label of this sample is uncertain. The CDR3 runs from the conserved cysteine through the conserved F or W. The D gene is left open where the match is weak. Clone size is stated in some rows and not others, as once, few, many or a class when expanded.

CDR3 | DNA | J | V | size | D | length
CASSSGNYGYTF | TGTGCCAGCAGTTCAGGGAACTATGGCTACACCTTC | TRBJ1-2 | TRBV7-9 | - | - | 12
CASGLSGTGGYGYTF | TGTGCCAGTGGTTTATCCGGGACAGGGGGTTATGGCTACACCTTC | TRBJ1-2 | TRBV19 | - | TRBD1 | 15
CASSQRGREETQYF | TGTGCCAGCAGCCAACGCGGGAGGGAAGAGACCCAGTACTTC | TRBJ2-5 | TRBV3-1/TRBV3-2 | - | TRBD2 | 14
CASSPRGRNSYNEQFF | TGTGCCAGCAGTCCCAGGGGCAGGAATAGCTACAATGAGCAGTTCTTC | TRBJ2-1 | TRBV6-6 | - | - | 16
CASSLTKAGNYGYTF | TGTGCCAGCAGTTTGACAAAAGCAGGAAACTATGGCTACACCTTC | TRBJ1-2 | TRBV27 | - | - | 15
CASSVAGGTGDTQYF | TGTGCCAGCAGCGTAGCGGGAGGCACGGGAGATACGCAGTATTTT | TRBJ2-3 | TRBV5-6 | - | TRBD2 | 15
CASSIGWGRGTDTQYF | TGTGCCAGCAGCATCGGATGGGGGCGGGGGACAGATACGCAGTATTTT | TRBJ2-3 | TRBV5-4 | - | - | 16
CASSQNRFGQGAVGELFF | TGTGCCAGCAGCCAAAACAGGTTTGGGCAGGGGGCAGTCGGGGAGCTGTTTTTT | TRBJ2-2 | TRBV3-1/TRBV3-2 | - | TRBD1 | 18
CASSENAVDTEAFF | TGTGCCAGCAGTGAAAATGCGGTGGACACTGAAGCTTTCTTT | TRBJ1-1 | TRBV6-1 | - | - | 14
CASSPIVGRGPGNQPQHF | TGTGCCAGCAGCCCCATCGTTGGACGGGGTCCGGGCAATCAGCCCCAGCATTTT | TRBJ1-5 | TRBV7-9 | - | - | 18
CASSSGGAQRNEQYF | TGTGCCAGCAGTTCTGGCGGGGCCCAGAGGAACGAGCAGTACTTC | TRBJ2-7 | TRBV28 | - | - | 15
CASTSGGGETQYF | TGTGCCAGTACTAGCGGGGGCGGGGAGACCCAGTACTTC | TRBJ2-5 | TRBV6-5 | - | TRBD2 | 13
CASSFLAGQYEQYF | TGTGCCAGCAGCTTTTTGGCAGGGCAGTACGAGCAGTACTTC | TRBJ2-7 | TRBV7-2 | - | - | 14
CASSRIQGVPYEQYF | TGTGCCAGCTCACGTATACAGGGTGTGCCCTACGAGCAGTACTTC | TRBJ2-7 | TRBV18 | - | - | 15
CASSLGTGLEEQFF | TGTGCTAGCAGCTTAGGAACAGGGTTAGAGGAGCAGTTCTTC | TRBJ2-1 | TRBV7-7 | - | - | 14
CASSVQGADTEAFF | TGTGCCAGCAGCGTCCAGGGGGCAGACACTGAAGCTTTCTTT | TRBJ1-1 | TRBV9 | - | TRBD1 | 14
CASKLFLDSPNYGYTF | TGCGCCAGTAAGCTCTTTTTAGACAGCCCTAACTATGGCTACACCTTC | TRBJ1-2 | TRBV5-1 | few | - | 16
CASGWRTANTGELFF | TGTGCTAGTGGTTGGAGGACAGCGAACACCGGGGAGCTGTTTTTT | TRBJ2-2 | TRBV12-5 | - | - | 15
CATSRDEPGGPDTQYF | TGTGCCACCAGCAGAGATGAACCGGGGGGGCCTGATACGCAGTATTTT | TRBJ2-3 | TRBV15 | - | TRBD2 | 16
CASSFSSGMAYEQYF | TGTGCCAGCAGCTTCTCAAGCGGCATGGCCTACGAGCAGTACTTC | TRBJ2-7 | TRBV7-9 | - | - | 15
CASSLAGHNEQFF | TGTGCCAGCAGTCTAGCCGGCCACAATGAGCAGTTCTTC | TRBJ2-1 | TRBV2 | - | - | 13
CASSQDKRESSTPSWQYF | TGTGCCAGCAGCCAAGATAAGCGGGAGAGCTCAACACCGAGTTGGCAGTACTTC | TRBJ2-7 | TRBV3-1/TRBV3-2 | once | TRBD2 | 18
CASSREGGIAYF | TGTGCCAGCAGCCGGGAGGGCGGCATAGCGTATTTT | TRBJ2-3 | TRBV11-3 | - | TRBD2 | 12
CASSYTGTGVYEQYF | TGTGCCAGCAGTTACACAGGGACAGGGGTATACGAGCAGTACTTC | TRBJ2-7 | TRBV6-5 | - | TRBD1 | 15
CASSDKLFNEQFF | TGTGCCAGCAGTGACAAACTCTTCAATGAGCAGTTCTTC | TRBJ2-1 | TRBV6-4 | - | - | 13
CASSPGTGGETQYF | TGCGCCAGCAGCCCCGGGACAGGGGGGGAGACCCAGTACTTC | TRBJ2-5 | TRBV5-1 | - | TRBD1 | 14
CSARVYNEQFF | TGCAGTGCTAGAGTATACAATGAGCAGTTCTTC | TRBJ2-1 | TRBV20-1 | - | - | 11
CASSFTGGSYNEQFF | TGTGCCAGCAGTTTTACAGGGGGTTCCTACAATGAGCAGTTCTTC | TRBJ2-1 | TRBV6-5 | - | TRBD1 | 15
CASSRDGTGFYEQYF | TGTGCCAGCAGCCGAGACGGGACAGGGTTCTACGAGCAGTACTTC | TRBJ2-7 | TRBV9 | - | TRBD1 | 15
CASSVLGARDGYTF | TGTGCCAGCAGCGTACTGGGGGCGAGGGATGGCTACACCTTC | TRBJ1-2 | TRBV9 | - | - | 14
CASSAHSTSYEQYF | TGTGCCAGCAGCGCCCACAGTACCTCCTACGAGCAGTACTTC | TRBJ2-7 | TRBV9 | - | - | 14
CASSQDPYRGRDEKLFF | TGCGCCAGCAGCCAAGATCCCTACAGGGGGCGGGATGAAAAACTGTTTTTT | TRBJ1-4 | TRBV4-1 | - | TRBD1 | 17
CASSQEGAGRSGNTIYF | TGCGCCAGCAGCCAAGAGGGCGCGGGACGGAGCGGAAACACCATATATTTT | TRBJ1-3 | TRBV4-1 | - | - | 17
CASRTGQPRDYTF | TGTGCCAGCAGAACGGGACAGCCCCGAGACTACACCTTC | TRBJ1-2 | TRBV12-3/TRBV12-4 | - | TRBD1 | 13
CSASDPGQGLSYEQYF | TGCAGTGCGAGTGACCCGGGACAGGGGCTCTCCTACGAGCAGTACTTC | TRBJ2-7 | TRBV20-1 | - | TRBD1 | 16
CASKPTGNNYGYTF | TGTGCCAGTAAACCGACAGGAAATAACTATGGCTACACCTTC | TRBJ1-2 | TRBV19 | - | - | 14
CASSYRGGNQPQHF | TGTGCCAGCAGCTACAGGGGTGGCAATCAGCCCCAGCATTTT | TRBJ1-5 | TRBV7-2 | - | TRBD1 | 14
CASSLGSQETQYF | TGTGCCAGCAGCTTGGGCAGCCAAGAGACCCAGTACTTC | TRBJ2-5 | TRBV5-4 | - | - | 13
CASSPGLSTDTQYF | TGTGCCAGCAGCCCTGGACTGAGCACAGATACGCAGTATTTT | TRBJ2-3 | TRBV11-3 | - | - | 14
CASSLAWSSGNTIYF | TGCGCCAGCAGCTTGGCCTGGAGCTCTGGAAACACCATATATTTT | TRBJ1-3 | TRBV5-1 | - | - | 15
CASSLDRGINGYTF | TGTGCCAGCAGCTTAGACCGAGGGATCAATGGCTACACCTTC | TRBJ1-2 | TRBV7-9 | - | - | 14
CASSVSGTSTDTQYF | TGTGCCAGCAGCGTTTCCGGGACTAGCACAGATACGCAGTATTTT | TRBJ2-3 | TRBV9 | - | - | 15
CASSPPSLVTSGRAGYF | TGTGCCAGCTCACCGCCCTCTTTGGTGACTAGCGGGAGGGCGGGGTACTTC | TRBJ2-5 | TRBV18 | few | TRBD2 | 17
CASSPASGGETQYF | TGTGCCAGCAGCCCAGCTAGCGGAGGAGAGACCCAGTACTTC | TRBJ2-5 | TRBV2 | - | TRBD2 | 14
CASSYSNPGGGQPQHF | TGTGCCAGCAGTTACTCGAATCCGGGGGGAGGTCAGCCCCAGCATTTT | TRBJ1-5 | TRBV6-2/TRBV6-3 | - | - | 16
CASSYRTAYEQYF | TGTGCCAGCAGTTACCGGACAGCCTACGAGCAGTACTTC | TRBJ2-7 | TRBV6-5 | - | - | 13
CASSHGTSGSGELFF | TGTGCCAGCAGCCACGGGACTAGCGGGTCCGGGGAGCTGTTTTTT | TRBJ2-2 | TRBV4-2 | - | TRBD2 | 15
CATGPGLENNEQFF | TGTGCCACGGGGCCGGGACTAGAAAACAATGAGCAGTTCTTC | TRBJ2-1 | TRBV10-3 | - | TRBD2 | 14
CASSAQGFGNQPQHF | TGTGCCAGTAGTGCTCAGGGATTTGGCAATCAGCCCCAGCATTTT | TRBJ1-5 | TRBV19 | - | - | 15
CASLSGTLNNEQFF | TGTGCCAGCCTATCCGGGACTCTCAACAATGAGCAGTTCTTC | TRBJ2-1 | TRBV7-2 | once | - | 14
CAWEKEWLDSDNYGYTF | TGTGCCTGGGAAAAAGAGTGGTTGGACAGTGACAACTATGGCTACACCTTC | TRBJ1-2 | TRBV30 | few | - | 17
CASSAGLGQNYGYTF | TGTGCCAGCAGCGCGGGTCTAGGACAGAACTATGGCTACACCTTC | TRBJ1-2 | TRBV7-2 | - | - | 15
CASSLYSGTGFPGELFF | TGTGCCAGTAGTCTCTACTCCGGGACAGGGTTTCCCGGGGAGCTGTTTTTT | TRBJ2-2 | TRBV19 | - | TRBD1 | 17
CASSYAGANTIYF | TGTGCCAGCAGTTACGCGGGTGCTAACACCATATATTTT | TRBJ1-3 | TRBV6-5 | - | - | 13
CAVTVGQPRYEQYF | TGTGCCGTCACGGTGGGACAGCCTAGGTACGAGCAGTACTTC | TRBJ2-7 | TRBV10-3 | once | TRBD1 | 14